The text below deals with one TCR beta chain. This specimen belongs to a study of shared clonotypes between healthy human individuals. At the level of the study: Each donor's CD8 memory used one plate, CD8 naive two, each CD4 subset three.

The data were produced by immunoSEQ multiplex PCR, yet TCRdb's version contains in-frame clones alone and is incomplete. Of under 2.5 million clones listed, about 90% are singletons. The donors were adults (healthy and HIV-negative) with no recent acute infections or vaccinations. The donors were all Caucasian adults (living in Nashville, Tennessee). Both subsets, CD45RA+ naive and CD45RA-negative memory, were split from the CD4+ cells. This CDR3 is 12 amino acids long. Germline lookup yields CDR1 MGHRA and CDR2 YSYEKL. Trimming shortened V by 4 bases and J by 5 bases, and 6 bases separated the two germline ends.

The rearrangement links TRBV4-1 to TRBJ2-1; D unclear. The source is a man between 18 and 35 years old in good health. Some clones in this sample may be carry-over from other donors' samples. Source material: naive CD4+ T cells from PBMCs. Subset of the sample: CD45RA+ positively selected. CDR3 nucleotides: TGCGCCAGCAGCCCAAGGGACAATGAGCAGTTCTTC. Encoded protein: CASSPRDNEQFF.